These T cell receptor beta chains were read from a single sample in a study of long-term antiretroviral therapy in people with HIV. Here immunoSEQ multiplex PCR was the method, and the copy in TCRdb shows in-frame clones only, minus some. The table records about 16,000 clones, 78% of them present only once. The sample in question was unsorted PBMCs, obtained less than 3.3 years after starting antiretroviral therapy. The receptors stem from a woman aged 40 to 50 with HIV. CDR3s include the opening cysteine and the closing phenylalanine or tryptophan. D genes are given only for firm matches. Not every row has a clone size; where given, it reads once, few, many or a size class.

clone_size j_call d_call v_call cdr3_aa cdr3_nt
. TRBJ1-1 TRBD1 TRBV2 CASRAQGAGTEAFF TGTGCCAGCAGAGCACAGGGGGCCGGCACTGAAGCTTTCTTT
. TRBJ2-1 . TRBV10-3 CAISRTFNEQFF TGTGCCATCAGTCGGACATTCAATGAGCAGTTCTTC
. TRBJ1-1 . TRBV29-1 CSVEGWGNTEAFF TGCAGCGTTGAAGGCTGGGGTAACACTGAAGCTTTCTTT
. TRBJ1-1 . TRBV6-6 CASSYSSGGAEAFF TGTGCCAGCAGTTACTCGTCCGGTGGGGCTGAAGCTTTCTTT
once TRBJ2-7 . TRBV5-5 CASSRQEFPYYEQYF TGTGCCAGCAGCCGACAGGAATTCCCATACTACGAGCAGTACTTC
. TRBJ1-2 . TRBV7-9 CASSLVQGANYGYTF TGTGCCAGCAGCTTAGTGCAGGGAGCCAACTATGGCTACACCTTC
. TRBJ1-2 . TRBV6-5 CASSYSQGVGYTF TGTGCCAGCAGTTACTCACAGGGAGTTGGCTACACCTTC
. TRBJ1-5 . TRBV4-3 CASSRAWGGQPQHF TGCGCCAGCAGCCGGGCCTGGGGAGGACAGCCCCAGCATTTT
. TRBJ1-1 . TRBV7-9 CASSPWTEYTEAFF TGTGCCAGCAGCCCCTGGACAGAATACACTGAAGCTTTCTTT
. TRBJ1-4 . TRBV11-2 CASSFTRATNEKLFF TGTGCCAGCAGCTTCACTAGGGCAACTAATGAAAAACTGTTTTTT
. TRBJ2-5 TRBD2 TRBV5-6 CASSLGPLAGGGETQYF TGTGCCAGCAGCTTGGGACCGCTAGCGGGGGGAGGGGAGACCCAGTACTTC
. TRBJ1-3 . TRBV18 CASSPKGGSSGNTIYF TGTGCCAGCTCCCCTAAGGGGGGCAGCTCTGGAAACACCATATATTTT
large TRBJ2-7 . TRBV9 CASSKGPPSKEQYF TGTGCCAGCAGCAAAGGACCCCCCTCGAAAGAGCAGTACTTC
few TRBJ1-1 . TRBV27 CASSFREGTEAFF TGTGCCAGCAGTTTCCGGGAGGGGACTGAAGCTTTCTTT
. TRBJ1-5 . TRBV5-5 CASSSQPSTSGQPQHF TGTGCCAGCAGCTCACAGCCGAGTACCAGCGGTCAGCCCCAGCATTTT
once TRBJ1-1 TRBD1 TRBV7-9 CASSLGKDRGNTEAFF TGTGCCAGCAGCTTAGGGAAGGACAGGGGGAACACTGAAGCTTTCTTT
. TRBJ2-1 . TRBV10-1 CASSESRVADLLGEQFF TGCGCCAGCAGTGAGTCGAGGGTAGCGGATTTATTGGGGGAGCAGTTCTTC
. TRBJ2-3 TRBD2 TRBV10-2 CASRRGTSGDTDTQYF TGCGCCAGCAGGCGTGGGACTAGCGGGGACACAGATACGCAGTATTTT
. TRBJ1-3 TRBD1 TRBV25-1 CASSPLTGGTFGNTIYF TGTGCCAGCAGCCCCTTGACAGGGGGCACGTTCGGAAACACCATATATTTT
. TRBJ2-5 . TRBV5-1 CASSPSPEETQYF TGCGCCAGCAGCCCTTCGCCCGAAGAGACCCAGTACTTC
. TRBJ1-2 . TRBV27 CASSFSATPYGYTF TGTGCCAGCAGTTTCTCCGCGACACCCTATGGCTACACCTTC
. TRBJ1-6 . TRBV6-5 CASSFQGYNSPLHF TGTGCCAGCAGTTTTCAGGGGTATAATTCACCCCTCCACTTT
. TRBJ1-1 . TRBV5-1 CASSETQGRNTEAFF TGCGCCAGCAGCGAGACCCAGGGGAGAAACACTGAAGCTTTCTTT
. TRBJ1-1 . TRBV5-5 CASQNSRVPEAFF TGTGCCAGCCAGAACAGCAGGGTCCCTGAAGCTTTCTTT
once TRBJ2-5 TRBD2 TRBV10-3 CAISESRAGGLRETQYF TGTGCCATCAGTGAGTCCAGAGCGGGGGGCCTCAGAGAGACCCAGTACTTC
once TRBJ2-1 TRBD1 TRBV2 CASSETGQGLSSYNEQFF TGTGCCAGCAGTGAAACGGGACAGGGGCTTTCCTCCTACAATGAGCAGTTCTTC
. TRBJ2-5 TRBD2 TRBV30 CAFSPGLQETQYF TGTGCCTTTTCCCCGGGACTACAAGAGACCCAGTACTTC